This T cell receptor (beta chain) came from a study of blood T cells in healthy people across ages. This CDR3 is built from 13 residues. Germline V gene lookup returns CDR1 SGHRS and CDR2 YFSETQ. V shed 2 bases and J shed 6 bases, with 12 bases lying between them. With each sample, at least 5 micrograms of total RNA were extracted. Study findings and constraints: Across the age range, TCR beta diversity per million T cells fell in a roughly linear way.

With regard to this clonotype: Its specificity is unknown. A single base separates this from a much larger clone, so it may be a read error.

The authors ran a second PCR of about 7 to 12 cycles using a sample-barcoded 5' primer and a J-beta primer mix. MiXCR was run by TCRdb on the 5' RACE reads, yielding one entry per CDR3 protein. Of around 1.7 million distinct CDR3 sequences listed, roughly 30% are singletons. The sequence was obtained from a woman aged 30 to 39 in good health. The chain carries TRBV5-1 and TRBJ2-7, with D unresolved. Sequenced material: blood. CDR3: CASSLEVQSEQYF. The CDR3 nucleotides read TGCGCCAGCAGCTTAGAGGTGCAGAGCGAGCAGTACTTC.